This TCR beta chain was found in a study of radiotherapy plus CTLA-4 blockade in lung cancer (dated by TCRdb to 2017 to 2018). Regarding the research as a whole: Objective responses occurred in more than 15% of enrolled patients, and approximately 34% achieved disease control.

V trim: 6 bases; J trim: 9 bases; unmatched bases: 12. CDR3 length: 15 amino acids, cysteine to phenylalanine. CDR3 DNA is the only sequence kept; it has 45 bases, read in frame from the first base. CDR1 MNHEY and CDR2 SVGAGI are derived from the germline V gene. In the case of this clone: It has no known antigen specificity. Within one base of it there is no much larger clone, and no base qualities were kept.

The library was built by means of the immunoSEQ multiplex PCR assay. TCRdb provides this immuneACCESS table in a form limited to in-frame rearrangements. Some clones are lacking; in checked studies, under half of them reflect an unresolved V gene, and why the rest are absent is not known. Here the sample has 95,000 to 150,000 clones; around 90% occur a single time. 6.9% of the sample rests with the top ten. What the authors observed across the whole study: After treatment with radiotherapy and ipilimumab, TCR clones that originated in tumors expanded in peripheral blood. The strongest predictors of response were reported to be early dynamic shifts in blood T cell clones along with a rise in serum interferon-beta following radiation.

The study tested focal radiation therapy combined with CTLA-4 blockade (ipilimumab) in patients with chemo-refractory metastatic non-small-cell lung cancer. This clonotype was sampled from a human donor with non-small cell lung cancer that progressed on radiotherapy plus ipilimumab. The starting material was peripheral blood, obtained from a patient treated with radiotherapy plus ipilimumab. Recombination connected TRBV6-5 to TRBJ2-1, and 9 junctional nucleotides match TRBD2. The CDR3 loop reads CASRTSGGRTGEQFF. The DNA is TGTGCCAGCAGGACTAGCGGCGGGAGGACCGGTGAGCAGTTCTTC.